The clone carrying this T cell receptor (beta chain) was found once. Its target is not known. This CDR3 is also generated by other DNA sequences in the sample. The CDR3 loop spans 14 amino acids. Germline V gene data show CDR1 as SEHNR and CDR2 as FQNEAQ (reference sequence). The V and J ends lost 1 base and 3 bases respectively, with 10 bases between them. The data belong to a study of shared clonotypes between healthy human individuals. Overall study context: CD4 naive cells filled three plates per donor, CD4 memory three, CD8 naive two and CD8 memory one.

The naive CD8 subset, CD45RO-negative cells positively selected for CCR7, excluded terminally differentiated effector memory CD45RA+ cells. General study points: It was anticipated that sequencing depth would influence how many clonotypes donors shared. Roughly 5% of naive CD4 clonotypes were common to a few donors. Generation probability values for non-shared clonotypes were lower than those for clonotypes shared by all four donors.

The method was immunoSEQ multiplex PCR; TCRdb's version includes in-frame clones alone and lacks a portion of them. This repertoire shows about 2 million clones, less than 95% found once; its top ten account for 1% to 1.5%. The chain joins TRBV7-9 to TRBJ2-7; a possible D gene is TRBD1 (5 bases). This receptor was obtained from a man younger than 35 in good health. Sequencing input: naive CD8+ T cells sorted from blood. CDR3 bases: TGTGCCAGCAGCTTAGGGGGCCCCGGCTACGAGCAGTACTTC. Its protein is CASSLGGPGYEQYF.